The 21 T cell receptor beta chains reported below all come from one sample, sequenced in a study of T cells in pancreatic ductal adenocarcinoma. Generated by immunoSEQ multiplex PCR, the TCRdb table keeps only in-frame clones and is missing some. The sample has over 15,000 clones, 88% seen once. Surgery without prior neoadjuvant therapy was the treatment of the selected pancreatic ductal adenocarcinoma patients. The sequencing input was PBMCs. The receptor set was obtained from a human donor with pancreatic ductal adenocarcinoma.

The rearrangement uses TRBV5-6 and TRBJ1-4, with D unclear. V lost 0 bases and J 8 bases, leaving 14 bases between the germline ends. Germline CDR1 is SGHDT and CDR2 is YYEEEE. This CDR3 region has 15 residues. DNA for the CDR3: TGTGCCAGCAGCTTGGGGAGGGTAGTAAGCGAAAAACTGTTTTTT. Protein product: CASSLGRVVSEKLFF.

The DNA of the CDR3 is TGTGCCAGCAGTCCCAGGGTTAGGGGCGTAGAGACCCAGTACTTC. It is translated as CASSPRVRGVETQYF. The chain has TRBV27 and TRBJ2-5, with D perhaps TRBD1 (5 bases). The CDR3 consists of 15 residues. Deletions cut 5 bases from V and 4 bases from J, with 17 bases between. Germline lookup yields CDR1 MNHEY and CDR2 SMNVEV (reference sequence).

The sample holds one count of this clone. The rearrangement joins TRBV6-5 to TRBJ2-2, with D unclear. CDR1 and CDR2 from the germline V gene are MNHEY and SVGAGI. This CDR3 is 16 amino acids long. Deletions cut 1 base from V and 8 bases from J, with 17 bases between. In DNA, the CDR3 is TGTGCCAGCAGTTACTTAAACTATGTAGCTACGGGGGAGCTGTTTTTT. It encodes CASSYLNYVATGELFF.

The chain carries TRBV9 and TRBJ2-1; D unresolved. The CDR3 loop spans 16 amino acids. The germline CDR1 and CDR2 sequences are SGDLS and YYNGEE. V was clipped by 0 bases and J by 1 base, with 11 bases between them. In DNA, the CDR3 is TGTGCCAGCAGCGTAGCTCTAGTCGAGTCCTACAATGAGCAGTTCTTC. This sequence encodes CASSVALVESYNEQFF.

This clone appeared a few times. This chain uses TRBV29-1 with TRBJ2-1, with a possible D match to TRBD2 (7 bases). CDR3 length: 16 residues. V lost 0 bases and J 1 base, leaving 13 bases between the germline ends. Germline CDR1 reads SQVTM; CDR2 reads ANQGSEA. The CDR3 region is CSVEDGGAGSYNEQFF. DNA of the CDR3: TGCAGCGTTGAAGATGGGGGGGCGGGGTCCTACAATGAGCAGTTCTTC.

The chain couples TRBV28 to TRBJ1-1, with TRBD1 matching over 7 bases. CDR1 and CDR2 from the germline V gene are MDHEN and SYDVKM. Losses at the gene ends were 5 bases for V and 1 base for J; bases not matched to a gene: 4. The CDR3 totals 14 residues. This chain's CDR3 is CASSRTGSNTEAFF. For the CDR3, the DNA is TGTGCCAGCAGTCGGACAGGCTCGAACACTGAAGCTTTCTTT.

In its sample, this clone was seen a few times. The V gene is TRBV7-6, the J gene TRBJ1-1; no clear D gene. Germline V lookup: CDR1 SGHVS, CDR2 FNYEAQ. The V gene lost 5 bases and the J gene lost 1 base, with 8 bases spanning the gap. The CDR3 is 13 amino acids. Here the CDR3 reads CASSGGANTEAFF. Here the CDR3 DNA reads TGTGCCAGCAGCGGCGGTGCGAACACTGAAGCTTTCTTT.

The chain joins TRBV6-1 to TRBJ2-7; possible D gene TRBD1, 5 bases. Germline-derived CDR1 and CDR2 are MNHNS and SASEGT. There are 16 residues in the CDR3. Trimming took 4 bases from V and 2 from J, leaving 18 bases between them. This CDR3 reads CASSGTPPLITYEQYF. The CDR3 DNA follows: TGTGCCAGCAGTGGGACACCTCCACTTATCACCTACGAGCAGTACTTC.

In its sample, this clone was seen once. This chain links TRBV14 with TRBJ2-2; 9 bases fit TRBD1. The CDR3 runs 18 residues. Germline V gives CDR1 SGHDN, CDR2 FVKESK. V was clipped by 0 bases and J by 3 bases; unmatched bases: 8. CDR3 region: CASSQDSGTGYDTGELFF. In nucleotides, the CDR3 is TGTGCCAGCAGCCAAGATTCGGGGACAGGGTATGACACCGGGGAGCTGTTTTTT.

The chain has TRBV5-8 and TRBJ1-1; D gene unclear. This CDR3 has 12 residues. Trimming cost V 0 bases and J 8 bases, with 8 bases left between them. Germline V lookup: CDR1 SGHTS, CDR2 YDEGEE. The CDR3 sequence: CASSLDLAEAFF. For the CDR3, the DNA is TGTGCCAGCAGCTTGGATCTTGCGGAAGCTTTCTTT.

The chain carries TRBV4-3 and TRBJ1-4; 7 bases fit TRBD1. With V trimmed by 0 bases and J by 5 bases, 6 bases remained unmatched. This CDR3 has 16 residues. CDR1 is LGHNA, CDR2 YSLEER, per germline. CDR3 in amino acids: CASSQDTEGANEKLFF. The CDR3 DNA reads TGCGCCAGCAGCCAAGATACGGAGGGGGCAAATGAAAAACTGTTTTTT.

V is TRBV29-1 and J is TRBJ1-1; a possible D gene is TRBD1 (6 bases). This CDR3 contains 12 residues. V shed 0 bases and J shed 8 bases, with 10 bases lying between them. Germline V gene lookup returns CDR1 SQVTM and CDR2 ANQGSEA. CDR3 in DNA: TGCAGCGTTGAAGAAGGGGGTGGGGAAGCTTTCTTT. It translates to CSVEEGGGEAFF.

This clone was seen a few times. The chain couples TRBV4-3 to TRBJ1-6, with D unclear. Germline V CDR1 and CDR2: LGHNA, YSLEER. The CDR3 totals 13 residues. Between the trimmed V and J ends, which lost 2 bases and 9 bases, there was a span of 8 bases. This chain's CDR3 is CASSQQGSSPLHF. CDR3 sequence (DNA): TGCGCCAGCAGCCAACAAGGGAGTTCACCCCTCCACTTT.

V gene TRBV4-3 combines with J gene TRBJ1-5; a weak D match, TRBD1 (5 bases). Germline loops: CDR1 LGHNA, CDR2 YSLEER. The V gene lost 2 bases and the J gene lost 4 bases, with 18 bases spanning the gap. This CDR3 has 17 residues. CDR3 region: CASSQPDPGRGNQPQHF. The CDR3 coding sequence is TGCGCCAGCAGCCAACCCGACCCAGGGAGGGGAAATCAGCCCCAGCATTTT.

The V call is TRBV15, the J call TRBJ1-5; the D gene is possibly TRBD1 (5 bases). The V gene lost 0 bases and the J gene lost 4 bases, with 16 bases spanning the gap. CDR3 size: 17 residues. From germline, CDR1 is LNHNV and CDR2 YYDKDF (reference sequence). The CDR3 DNA sequence: TGTGCCACCAGCAGAGAAGCTGCAGGGTGGAAGAATCAGCCCCAGCATTTT. Translated, it gives CATSREAAGWKNQPQHF.

The CDR3 sequence: CASSVEGGIQPQHF. The DNA of the CDR3 is TGTGCCAGCAGCGTAGAGGGCGGGATTCAGCCCCAGCATTTT. V gene TRBV9 combines with J gene TRBJ1-5, with unresolved D. The germline gives CDR1 SGDLS, CDR2 YYNGEE. Trimming removed 0 bases from V and 6 bases from J, with 10 bases in between. The CDR3 is 14 residues long. The full variable domain, in which reference TRBV9 and TRBJ1-5 provide the parts outside the CDR3, is DSGVTQTPKHLITATGQRVTLRCSPRSGDLSVYWYQQSLDQGLQFLIQYYNGEERAKGNILERFSAQQFPDLHSELNLSSLELGDSALYFCASSVEGGIQPQHFGDGTRLSIL.

The rearrangement uses TRBV4-1 and TRBJ2-2; 8 bases are shared with TRBD1. Per the germline V gene, CDR1 is MGHRA and CDR2 is YSYEKL. V was pared by 1 base and J by 1 base, with 5 bases of the junction left unmatched. CDR3 length equals 17 residues. The CDR3 nucleotides read TGCGCCAGCAGCCAAGTGTTCGACAGGGGGAACACCGGGGAGCTGTTTTTT. Encoded protein: CASSQVFDRGNTGELFF.

This clone was seen a few times. This chain uses TRBV5-1 with TRBJ2-7; maybe TRBD1 (5 bases). Germline V gives CDR1 SGHRS, CDR2 YFSETQ. This CDR3 is built from 15 residues. Trimming took off 0 bases at V and 2 bases at J, with 12 bases between the two ends. The CDR3 sequence: CASSLAAGFAYEQYF. The DNA for the CDR3 is TGCGCCAGCAGCTTGGCAGCAGGGTTTGCCTACGAGCAGTACTTC.

This chain joins TRBV18 and TRBJ2-7, with a tentative D call TRBD1 (5 bases). V was cut by 3 bases and J by 6 bases, with 15 bases left in between. The CDR3 sequence is 14 residues long. Per germline, CDR1 KGHSH and CDR2 LQKENI. CDR3 bases: TGTGCCAGCTCACCCAGGGTCGGCTTGGGCGAGCAGTACTTC. Its translation: CASSPRVGLGEQYF.

This chain connects TRBV2 to TRBJ2-5, with D tentatively TRBD2 (5 bases). The CDR3 runs 11 residues. The V gene's germline CDR1 is SNHLY and CDR2 FYNNEI. Trimming pared 8 bases from V and 4 bases from J, leaving 8 bases between. In DNA, the CDR3 is TGTGCCAGCGAGGGAAGAGAGACCCAGTACTTC. Amino acid sequence: CASEGRETQYF.

The V call is TRBV5-4, the J call TRBJ1-2; D is unclear. Germline assignment: CDR1 SGHNT and CDR2 YYREEE (reference sequence). This CDR3 is built from 13 residues. V shed 6 bases and J shed 5 bases, with 14 bases lying between them. DNA for the CDR3: TGTGCCAGCACCCGAACCCGGGGATATGGCTACACCTTC. It is translated as CASTRTRGYGYTF.